The present T cell receptor (beta chain) was sequenced within a study of CD8 T cells in Susac syndrome. Sequencing of TCR beta, carried out with a high-throughput approach, was applied to CD8+ and CD4+ T cells from the blood. It was with random hexamers that roughly 0.5 to 1 ug RNA was reverse transcribed. A single record per CDR3 protein comes from TCRdb applying MiXCR to the immunoSEQ multiplex PCR reads. The data contain tens of thousands of distinct CDR3 sequences, 95% of them singletons. V gave up 0 bases and J gave up 1 base; unmatched junction bases: 6. The length of the CDR3 is 16 residues. CDR1 DFQATT and CDR2 SNEGSKA come from the germline V gene (reference sequence).

Sequenced sample: CD8+ T cells from PBMCs. The source of this sequence is a human donor with Susac syndrome. The rearrangement links TRBV20-1 to TRBJ2-1, with TRBD2 identical over 7 bases. The chain's CDR3 is CSARDLAGVSYNEQFF. CDR3 coding DNA: TGCAGTGCTAGAGATTTGGCGGGAGTATCCTACAATGAGCAGTTCTTC.